These 5 T cell receptor beta chains came from one sample sequenced in a study of cytomegalovirus exposure and HLA in healthy donors. 60 Vbeta and 13 Jbeta primers were used in PCR. Produced via immunoSEQ multiplex PCR; TCRdb's table is partial and in-frame only. The data show roughly 190,000 clones, around 83% seen once. Sequenced material: PBMCs. These receptors were collected from a woman between 50 and 59 years old in good health and CMV-seropositive.

In this sample, this clone turned up once. V usage is TRBV6-5 and J usage is TRBJ1-2; tentatively, D is TRBD1 (6 bases). The V gene lost 1 base and the J gene lost 4 bases, with 16 bases spanning the gap. Germline V gene lookup returns CDR1 MNHEY and CDR2 SVGAGI. CDR3 size: 16 residues. CDR3 DNA sequence: TGTGCCAGCAGTTACTACCTTGGGGGGGCAGGCTATGGCTACACCTTC. This gives the protein CASSYYLGGAGYGYTF.

The CDR3 sequence is CASRGGGLNEKLFF. The CDR3 DNA is TGTGCCAGCAGGGGAGGGGGGCTTAATGAAAAACTGTTTTTT. The chain employs TRBV6-5 and TRBJ1-4, with a tentative D call TRBD1 (6 bases). V was shortened by 6 bases and J by 4 bases, with 12 bases between the two germline ends. This CDR3 spans 14 amino acids. Germline-derived CDR1 and CDR2 are MNHEY and SVGAGI.

The genes are TRBV9 and TRBJ2-3, with D possibly matching TRBD1 (5 bases). The CDR3 runs 14 residues. Trimming removed 3 bases from V and 2 bases from J, with 10 bases in between. Germline assignment: CDR1 SGDLS and CDR2 YYNGEE. CDR3: CASSEGLLTDTQYF. CDR3 nucleotides: TGTGCCAGCAGCGAGGGGCTCCTCACAGATACGCAGTATTTT.

The chain recombines TRBV6-5 with TRBJ1-4; D uncertain. CDR1 is MNHEY, CDR2 SVGAGI, per germline. The CDR3 is 15 residues long. Trimming cost V 5 bases and J 8 bases, with 18 bases left between them. The CDR3 DNA reads as TGTGCCAGCAGTGCCACCACGGGTATTGGGGAAAAACTGTTTTTT. Encoded protein: CASSATTGIGEKLFF.

The CDR3 DNA follows: TGTGCCAGCAGTGAGGACAGGTCGGAGACCCAGTACTTC. This encodes CASSEDRSETQYF. The chain links TRBV6-5 to TRBJ2-5; 7 positions match TRBD1. The ends lost 5 bases at V and 5 bases at J; junction bases unmatched: 5. CDR1 is MNHEY, CDR2 SVGAGI, per germline. This CDR3 comprises 13 residues.